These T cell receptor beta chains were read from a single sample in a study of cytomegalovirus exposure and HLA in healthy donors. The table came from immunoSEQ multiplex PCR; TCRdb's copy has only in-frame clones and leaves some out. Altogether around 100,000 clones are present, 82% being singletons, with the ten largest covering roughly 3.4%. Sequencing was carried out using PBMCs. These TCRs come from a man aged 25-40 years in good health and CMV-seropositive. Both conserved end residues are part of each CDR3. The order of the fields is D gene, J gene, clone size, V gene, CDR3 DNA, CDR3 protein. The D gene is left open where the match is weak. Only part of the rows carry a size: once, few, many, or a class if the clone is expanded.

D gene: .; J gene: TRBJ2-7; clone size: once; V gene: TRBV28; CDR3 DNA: TGTGCCAGCAGTTTCTTAGCGGCGCGGAAGGAGCAGTACTTC; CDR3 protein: CASSFLAARKEQYF
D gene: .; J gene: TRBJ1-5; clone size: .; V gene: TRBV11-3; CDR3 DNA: TGTGCCAGCAGCCCCGGACCTCCGGAGGGCAATCAGCCCCAGCATTTT; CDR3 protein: CASSPGPPEGNQPQHF
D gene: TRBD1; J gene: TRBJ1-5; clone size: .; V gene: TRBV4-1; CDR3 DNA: TGCGCCAGCAGCCAAGTAGGAGCAGGGGGCAACCAGCCCCAGCATTTT; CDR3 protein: CASSQVGAGGNQPQHF
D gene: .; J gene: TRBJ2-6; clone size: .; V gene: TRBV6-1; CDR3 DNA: TGTGCCAGCAGTGACTTCAGGGTGGGGTATATAGGGGCCAACGTCCTGACTTTC; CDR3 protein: CASSDFRVGYIGANVLTF
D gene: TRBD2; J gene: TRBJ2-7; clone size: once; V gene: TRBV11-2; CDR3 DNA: TGTGCCAGCAGACCACCGGGACTAGCTGTCTACGAGCAGTACTTC; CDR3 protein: CASRPPGLAVYEQYF
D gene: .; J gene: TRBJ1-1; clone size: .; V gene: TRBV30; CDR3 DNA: TGTGCCTGGAGTGTCCCAGGGATGAACACTGAAGCTTTCTTT; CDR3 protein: CAWSVPGMNTEAFF
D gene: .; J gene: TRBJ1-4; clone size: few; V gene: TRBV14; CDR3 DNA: TGTGCCAGCAGCCAAGACAGGGGATTTAATGAAAAACTGTTTTTT; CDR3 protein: CASSQDRGFNEKLFF
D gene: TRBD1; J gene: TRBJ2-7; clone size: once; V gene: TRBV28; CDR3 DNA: TGTGCCAGCAGTTTTAATCCCCGGACAGGCCTCTACGAGCAGTACTTC; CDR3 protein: CASSFNPRTGLYEQYF
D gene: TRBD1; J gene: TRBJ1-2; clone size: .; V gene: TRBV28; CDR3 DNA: TGTGCCAGCAGTGGTCCGGGACAGACCTGGGGGAACTATGGCTACACCTTC; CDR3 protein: CASSGPGQTWGNYGYTF
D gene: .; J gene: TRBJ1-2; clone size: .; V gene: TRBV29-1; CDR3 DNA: TGCAGCGCGGACCGGGGAGGAAACTATGGCTACACCTTC; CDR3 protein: CSADRGGNYGYTF
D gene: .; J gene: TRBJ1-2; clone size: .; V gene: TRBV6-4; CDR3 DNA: TGTGCCAGCAGCGCAGGACAGTTCTATGGCTACACCTTC; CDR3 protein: CASSAGQFYGYTF
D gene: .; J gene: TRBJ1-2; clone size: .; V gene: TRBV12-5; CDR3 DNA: TGTGCTAGTGGTTTGGTAGAGGTGAGAGATGGCTACACCTTC; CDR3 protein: CASGLVEVRDGYTF
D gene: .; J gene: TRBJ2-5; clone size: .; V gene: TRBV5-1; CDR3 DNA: TGCGCCAGCAGCGCGGACGGACTAAACCGAGAGACCCAGTACTTC; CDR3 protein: CASSADGLNRETQYF
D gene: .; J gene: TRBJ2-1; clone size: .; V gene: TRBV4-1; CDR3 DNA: TGCGCCAGCAGCCAAGATCCTGGGGCCAGCTCCTACAATGAGCAGTTCTTC; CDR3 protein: CASSQDPGASSYNEQFF
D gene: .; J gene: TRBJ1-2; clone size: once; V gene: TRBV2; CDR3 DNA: TGTGCCAGCAGTGCGGCTTGGCAGGGTGTCGGCTACACCTTC; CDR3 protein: CASSAAWQGVGYTF
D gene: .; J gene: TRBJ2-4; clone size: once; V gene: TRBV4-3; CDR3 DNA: TGCGCCAGCAGCCTGAGGAGGACCAAAAACATTCAGTACTTC; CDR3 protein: CASSLRRTKNIQYF